This entry lists 17 T cell receptor beta chains sequenced from one sample in a study of T cells after yellow fever vaccination. TCRdb passed the 5' RACE reads through MiXCR, listing each CDR3 protein once. The sample lists a few hundred thousand distinct CDR3 sequences, 6.2% occurring once. The source material was PBMCs, sampled 5 days after the yellow fever booster vaccination. These receptors were collected from a man younger than 45 who received the YFV17D yellow fever vaccine.

This clonotype was seen only a few times. V gene TRBV28 combines with J gene TRBJ1-6; TRBD1 agrees at 11 bases. V trimming: 6 bases; J trimming: 4 bases; junction bases outside the gene matches: 5. Germline CDR1 and CDR2: MDHEN and SYDVKM. The CDR3 totals 16 residues. CDR3 bases: TGTGCCAGCAGACACGGGACAGGGGGTTATAATTCACCCCTCCACTTT. This encodes CASRHGTGGYNSPLHF.

This clonotype was picked up a small number of times. The chain is built from TRBV5-4 and TRBJ2-7, with 11 nucleotides matching TRBD1. The CDR3 covers 16 residues. CDR1 is SGHNT, CDR2 YYREEE, per germline (reference sequence). The junction had 9 bases not matched to a gene; V was cut back by 3 bases and J by 4 bases. The CDR3 DNA reads as TGTGCCAGCAGCTCCGGGCCCGGACAGGGGGCATACGAGCAGTACTTC. It codes for CASSSGPGQGAYEQYF.

This clonotype has more than one count but fewer than ten. The chain employs TRBV20-1 and TRBJ1-4, with D unresolved. The CDR3 contains 13 residues. Germline values: CDR1 DFQATT, CDR2 SNEGSKA (reference sequence). V was trimmed by 6 bases and J by 6 bases, leaving 14 bases between them. The CDR3 region is CSAPGERDEKLFF. The CDR3 region has the DNA TGCAGTGCCCCCGGTGAGCGCGATGAAAAACTGTTTTTT.

As concerns this clonotype: Germline is not matched at one junction end, which may reflect a read error. V gene TRBV7-2 combines with J gene TRBJ2-2, with D unclear. CDR1 is SGHTA, CDR2 FQGNSA, per germline. CDR3 length: 13 amino acids. The CDR3 is CACSPFGPGELFF. CDR3 sequence (DNA): TGTGCCTGCAGCCCCTTCGGGCCCGGGGAGCTGTTTTTT.

This clonotype was found many times. The chain carries TRBV20-1 and TRBJ2-1; 11 bases map to TRBD2. Germline V gene sequence: CDR1 DFQATT, CDR2 SNEGSKA (reference sequence). The CDR3 contains 17 residues. V shed 8 bases, J shed 3 bases, and the junction held 15 bases outside the gene matches. The CDR3 DNA reads TGCAGTCTAAAGGGGACTAGCGGCACTATCGGCTACAATGAGCAGTTCTTC. Translated, it gives CSLKGTSGTIGYNEQFF.

The gene calls are TRBV3-1 and TRBJ2-1; D is uncertain. Germline V gene lookup returns CDR1 LGHDT and CDR2 YNNKEL (reference sequence). V lost 8 bases and J 1 base, leaving 9 bases between the germline ends. This CDR3 is built from 13 residues. The CDR3 coding sequence is TGTGCCAGCGGCAGGCGATCCTACAATGAGCAGTTCTTC. It yields the protein CASGRRSYNEQFF.

This clonotype appeared many times. The genes are TRBV29-1 and TRBJ2-1; possibly TRBD2 for D (6 bases). V was shortened by 7 bases and J by 3 bases, with 13 bases between the two germline ends. In germline, CDR1 is SQVTM, CDR2 ANQGSEA. This CDR3 region has 13 residues. The CDR3 DNA follows: TGCAGCGCCGTTAGCGGTTACTACAATGAGCAGTTCTTC. It yields the protein CSAVSGYYNEQFF.

This clonotype was counted ten times or more. The gene calls are TRBV11-3 and TRBJ2-3; TRBD2 agrees at 8 bases. After removal of 6 bases from V and 6 bases from J, the junction contained 11 bases not matched to a gene. Germline values: CDR1 SGHNT, CDR2 YENEEA. CDR3 length: 15 residues. CDR3 DNA sequence: TGTGCCAGCAGTCAAACTAGCGGAGGACGGGATACGCAGTATTTT. It translates to CASSQTSGGRDTQYF.

The chain joins TRBV23-1 to TRBJ1-6; TRBD1 agrees at 9 bases. TRBV23-1 is an ORF; its function is uncertain. The CDR3 is 17 amino acids. The junction had 5 bases not matched to a gene; V was cut back by 0 bases and J by 5 bases. The CDR3 sequence: CASSQSLRQGDNSPLHF. The DNA of the CDR3 is TGCGCCAGCAGTCAATCATTACGACAGGGGGATAATTCACCCCTCCACTTT.

This clonotype was observed a few times. The J gene is TRBJ2-7, the V gene TRBV18, with D maybe TRBD2 (6 bases). CDR3 size: 13 residues. CDR1 is KGHSH and CDR2 is LQKENI in the germline V gene. Trimming shortened V by 2 bases and J by 3 bases, and 8 bases separated the two germline ends. Here the CDR3 DNA reads TGTGCCAGCTCACCAAGACTAGTCTACGAGCAGTACTTC. This gives the protein CASSPRLVYEQYF.

This clonotype was seen a handful of times. The chain joins TRBV12-3 or TRBV12-4 to TRBJ2-7; D possibly corresponds to TRBD2 (5 bases). The CDR3 runs to 15 residues. The V end lost 3 bases, the J end lost 3 bases, and 15 bases lay between the germline ends. In DNA, the CDR3 is TGTGCCAGCAGTTTCAACGGAGGCCTATACTACGAGCAGTACTTC. This encodes CASSFNGGLYYEQYF.

As to this clonotype: A much larger clone lies a single base off, so this may be a read error. The chain couples TRBV10-3 to TRBJ2-5; TRBD1 aligns across 9 bases. This CDR3 has 14 amino acids. V lost 4 bases, J lost 4 bases, and 4 bases stayed unmatched. CDR1 ENHRY and CDR2 SYGVKD come from the germline V gene. CDR3 sequence (DNA): TGTGCCATCAGTGGGGACAGGGTTGGAGAGACCCAGTACTTC. It is translated as CAISGDRVGETQYF.

The V gene is TRBV7-2, the J gene TRBJ2-7; 9 bases match TRBD1. V was pared by 4 bases and J by 4 bases, with 11 bases of the junction left unmatched. Germline V gene data show CDR1 as SGHTA and CDR2 as FQGNSA. The CDR3 consists of 16 residues. CDR3: CASSSAPQGAFYEQYF. As DNA, the CDR3 is TGTGCCAGCAGCTCCGCCCCACAGGGGGCCTTTTACGAGCAGTACTTC. The complete variable domain, with remaining parts taken from reference TRBV7-2 and TRBJ2-7, reads GAGVSQSPSNKVTEKGKDVELRCDPISGHTALYWYRQSLGQGLEFLIYFQGNSAPDKSGLPSDRFSAERTGGSVSTLTIQRTQQEDSAVYLCASSSAPQGAFYEQYFGPGTRLTVT.

This clonotype appeared many times. The V call is TRBV3-1, the J call TRBJ2-7; TRBD2 matches 7 bases. V dropped 0 bases and J dropped 3; count of bases not matched to a gene: 2. The CDR3 is 14 amino acids. Germline CDR1 is LGHDT and CDR2 is YNNKEL (reference sequence). The CDR3 DNA reads TGTGCCAGCAGCCAAGAGGCTAGCGGCTACGAGCAGTACTTC. This translates into CASSQEASGYEQYF.

This clonotype was seen a few times. The chain is built from TRBV6-1 and TRBJ1-5; D might be TRBD1 (5 bases). The CDR3 is 15 residues long. The germline V and J ends were trimmed by 5 bases and 5 bases, with 16 bases remaining between them. The germline gives CDR1 MNHNS, CDR2 SASEGT. The CDR3 bases are TGTGCCAGCAGTCCGGGAGTGATAGGGGATCAGCCCCAGCATTTT. Translating it yields CASSPGVIGDQPQHF.

This clonotype has just one count. The J gene is TRBJ1-2, the V gene TRBV28; D is unresolved. Germline values: CDR1 MDHEN, CDR2 SYDVKM. V was cut by 6 bases and J by 4 bases, with 12 bases left in between. The CDR3 is 13 residues long. The CDR3 DNA reads as TGTGCCAGCAGAGAAACCTCCCCCTATGGCTACACCTTC. Translating it yields CASRETSPYGYTF.

This clonotype was seen a few times. The rearrangement uses TRBV7-6 and TRBJ1-4; weak D call: TRBD1 (6 bases). Trimming took off 4 bases at V and 5 bases at J, with 14 bases between the two ends. Germline V lookup: CDR1 SGHVS, CDR2 FNYEAQ. The CDR3 consists of 15 residues. In DNA form, the CDR3 reads TGTGCCAGCAGCTACGCCGGGGGCTGGAATGAAAAACTGTTTTTT. Translated, it gives CASSYAGGWNEKLFF.